The T cell receptor beta chain under discussion was sequenced for a study of blood T cells in healthy people across ages (dated by TCRdb to between 2014 and 2017). Describing the broader study: In model experiments, template switching captured about one uniquely barcoded TCR beta cDNA molecule for every two T cells. The study measured age-related changes in TCR beta repertoire diversity using deep sequencing normalized with unique cDNA molecular identifiers. Donors were grouped into four age groups: young (average approximately 15 years), middle-aged (under 40), aged (about 60) and long-lived (over 80). To avoid experimental bias, donors of different ages were randomly spread across the sequencing lanes. Using the same blood draw, the study looked at two additional independent replicas of 1 million unique cDNA reads for two donors, one aged 18 to 29 and the other aged 80 or older. Overall results and qualifications from the work: Total diversity estimates from one million sequenced T cells were considered lower bounds and underestimates. There was a strong correlation between observed TCR beta diversity and the percentage of naive T cells measured by flow cytometry. The CMV infection status of donors was not known, potentially confounding age-related changes in expanded clonotypes. Conclusive comparison of naive and antigen-experienced compartments was prevented by the profiling of bulk unsorted PBMCs. Observed TCR beta diversity per million T cells fell roughly linearly with age, and a significant reduction was already apparent by age about 36. Compared with the aged group, the long-lived group had more naive CD4+ T cells, fewer expanded clones and increased TCR diversity, a pattern suggesting age selection.

Regarding this clonotype: The clone's antigen remains unknown. Per-base quality was not reported, and no clone a single base away is much larger than it.

The donors were 40 or so Caucasian individuals from Russia, aged roughly 6 to 90 years, who were systemically healthy. About 10 milliliters of peripheral blood were collected from each donor into EDTA-treated Vacutainer tubes. Ficoll-Paque density-gradient centrifugation was used to isolate PBMCs, with at least 6.5 million obtained per sample. Total RNA, at least 6 micrograms per sample, was extracted from PBMCs with Trizol reagent. The percentages of naive CD45RAhigh/CD27high T cells were determined by flow cytometry on a PBMC aliquot from every donor. The CDR3 has 13 amino acids, counting the end cysteine and phenylalanine. Here the CDR3 DNA is all that survives: 39 bases in frame from base 1. Via the germline V gene (reference sequence), CDR1 is MNHEY and CDR2 SMNVEV. Trimming takes 6 bases from V and 9 bases from J, and the germline ends sit 15 bases apart. Library preparation was by 5' RACE. TCRdb names Illumina HiSeq 2500 as the instrument used. A second PCR of about 7 to 12 cycles was run with a J-beta primer mix and a sample-barcoded 5' primer. Each TCR beta cDNA molecule received a unique molecular identifier from a template-switch 5' adaptor carrying 12 random nucleotides. At least 2.5 million CDR3-containing paired-end reads were obtained from each sample. The Mint cDNA synthesis kit, primed by a TRBC-specific oligonucleotide, was used to synthesize first-strand cDNA from all RNA. After uracil-DNA glycosylase treatment, a first 18-cycle PCR used universal primers M1SS and BC2_uni_R on all cDNA. The study's processing was this. Normalization of each sample was performed by random selection of 1 million high-quality reads, each carrying a distinct molecular identifier. Instead of being binned into consensus sequences, reads with shared molecular identifiers were discarded. MiTCR, set to a Q25 quality threshold and the strictest error-elimination algorithm, was used for CDR3 identification, clonotype clustering and error correction. A nonparametric unseen species model with Euler transformation was used to estimate lower-bound total TCR beta diversity. The public sequencing data were trimmed at Q25 with fastp and processed into clonotypes with MiXCR by TCRdb, which kept only in-frame beta chains. When rows share a CDR3 protein, they turn into one entry using the most common DNA and genes. What appears here as the V and J calls and clone size reflects TCRdb's work, not the paper's. For this sample there are about 1.4 million distinct CDR3 sequences; roughly 60% appear just once. The biggest ten clones account for 5.5% to 8% of the sample.

The receptor's source is a man between 18 and 29 years old in good health. The V and J segments used are TRBV27 and TRBJ2-1, with no confidently assigned D gene. Sequencing input: blood. The sequence in DNA is TGTGCCAGCAGCCCTACCGACGTAGGTGAGCAGTTCTTC. Its translation reads: CASSPTDVGEQFF.